The rows below give T cell receptor beta chains drawn from one sample of a study of T-cell memory formation after mild COVID-19. TCRdb reprocessed the 5' RACE reads with MiXCR, giving one entry per CDR3 protein. Altogether 250,000 to 300,000 distinct CDR3 sequences are present, around 15% being singletons, with the ten largest covering 20% to 25%. Sequencing input: PBMCs or a T cell subset sorted from them (not recorded which). The receptors come from a man between 18 and 35 years old who had mild COVID-19 (a few samples of this study predate the infection). Cell type and time point are not known. Each CDR3 is given with its conserved first and last residue. The order of the fields is V gene, D gene, clone size, J gene, CDR3 protein, CDR3 DNA. D genes are given only for firm matches. Some rows have no size entry. The others give once, few or many, or a class for an expanded clone.

V: TRBV19; D: .; size: few; J: TRBJ1-1; CDR3: CASSHRELRNTEAFF; DNA: TGTGCCAGTAGTCATCGTGAGTTGAGGAACACTGAAGCTTTCTTT
V: TRBV12-3/TRBV12-4; D: .; size: many; J: TRBJ2-3; CDR3: CASSRTLGRADTQYF; DNA: TGTGCCAGCAGTCGGACCCTCGGGCGCGCAGATACGCAGTATTTT
V: TRBV11-2; D: .; size: few; J: TRBJ1-1; CDR3: CASSLVGLAANTEAFF; DNA: TGTGCCAGCAGCTTAGTAGGTTTAGCAGCGAACACTGAAGCTTTCTTT
V: TRBV6-5; D: .; size: few; J: TRBJ2-2; CDR3: CASSYWDPHNGELFF; DNA: TGTGCCAGCAGTTACTGGGACCCTCATAACGGGGAGCTGTTTTTT
V: TRBV2; D: .; size: .; J: TRBJ2-3; CDR3: CASSGLLGDTQYF; DNA: TGTGCCAGCAGTGGACTCCTCGGAGATACGCAGTATTTT
V: TRBV10-3; D: .; size: few; J: TRBJ1-1; CDR3: CAIGSGGIEAFF; DNA: TGTGCCATCGGGAGTGGGGGCATCGAAGCTTTCTTT
V: TRBV7-6; D: .; size: few; J: TRBJ1-6; CDR3: CASSLRSPPGKPLHF; DNA: TGTGCCAGCAGCCTCCGATCGCCCCCCGGAAAACCCCTCCACTTT
V: TRBV5-1; D: .; size: .; J: TRBJ1-5; CDR3: CASSKGTATGEPQHF; DNA: TGCGCCAGCAGCAAGGGGACGGCGACCGGGGAGCCCCAGCATTTT
V: TRBV7-7; D: .; size: .; J: TRBJ2-5; CDR3: CASSLGPGLPETQYF; DNA: TGTGCCAGCAGCTTAGGCCCGGGGCTCCCGGAGACCCAGTACTTC
V: TRBV20-1; D: TRBD2; size: .; J: TRBJ2-7; CDR3: CSARVGSGGAYEQYF; DNA: TGCAGTGCTAGGGTCGGTAGCGGGGGGGCGTACGAGCAGTACTTC
V: TRBV18; D: .; size: .; J: TRBJ1-1; CDR3: CASSLSIGTEAFF; DNA: TGTGCCAGCTCACTCAGTATCGGGACTGAAGCTTTCTTT
V: TRBV29-1; D: .; size: few; J: TRBJ1-5; CDR3: CSVERGRDQPQHF; DNA: TGCAGCGTTGAACGAGGTAGGGATCAGCCCCAGCATTTT
V: TRBV11-2; D: .; size: .; J: TRBJ2-7; CDR3: CASSYRFDLLGEGAYEQYF; DNA: TGTGCCAGCAGCTACCGCTTCGATCTACTGGGAGAAGGGGCCTACGAGCAGTACTTC
V: TRBV5-1; D: TRBD2; size: .; J: TRBJ2-5; CDR3: CASRFGTSGGETQYF; DNA: TGCGCCAGCAGGTTCGGGACTAGCGGGGGAGAGACCCAGTACTTC
V: TRBV20-1; D: TRBD2; size: few; J: TRBJ2-5; CDR3: CSARAFSGGGETQYF; DNA: TGCAGTGCTAGAGCCTTTAGCGGGGGCGGCGAGACCCAGTACTTC
V: TRBV6-4; D: .; size: .; J: TRBJ2-3; CDR3: CASSDSWGATDTQYF; DNA: TGTGCCAGCAGTGACTCATGGGGGGCCACAGATACGCAGTATTTT
V: TRBV7-2; D: .; size: .; J: TRBJ1-1; CDR3: CASSSAPSTGNTEAFF; DNA: TGTGCCAGCAGCTCAGCTCCTTCGACAGGCAACACTGAAGCTTTCTTT
V: TRBV15; D: .; size: .; J: TRBJ1-6; CDR3: CATSREGSPGLSPLHF; DNA: TGTGCCACCAGCAGAGAGGGGTCGCCAGGGTTATCACCCCTCCACTTT
V: TRBV5-1; D: .; size: many; J: TRBJ2-2; CDR3: CASSGGTAARELFF; DNA: TGCGCCAGCAGCGGGGGGACGGCAGCCCGGGAGCTGTTTTTT
V: TRBV6-2/TRBV6-3; D: .; size: few; J: TRBJ2-5; CDR3: CASKKVEETQYF; DNA: TGTGCCAGCAAGAAGGTGGAAGAGACCCAGTACTTC
V: TRBV6-2/TRBV6-3; D: TRBD2; size: .; J: TRBJ2-7; CDR3: CASRQHPRGAYEQYF; DNA: TGTGCCAGCAGACAACATCCTCGGGGGGCCTACGAGCAGTACTTC
V: TRBV20-1; D: .; size: many; J: TRBJ2-5; CDR3: CSARVEAENQETQYF; DNA: TGCAGTGCTAGAGTGGAGGCGGAGAACCAAGAGACCCAGTACTTC
V: TRBV7-9; D: .; size: few; J: TRBJ2-7; CDR3: CASSGGWTPSSYEQYF; DNA: TGTGCCAGCAGCGGGGGGTGGACCCCGAGCTCCTACGAGCAGTACTTC
V: TRBV7-9; D: .; size: .; J: TRBJ2-1; CDR3: CASSPQGRGYNEQFF; DNA: TGTGCCAGCAGCCCACAGGGGAGGGGGTACAATGAGCAGTTCTTC
V: TRBV7-2; D: TRBD2; size: many; J: TRBJ2-7; CDR3: CASSLRAGGPRQYF; DNA: TGTGCCAGCAGCTTAAGAGCGGGGGGGCCGCGGCAGTACTTC
V: TRBV6-1; D: TRBD1; size: .; J: TRBJ2-3; CDR3: CASSAPGQVTDTQYF; DNA: TGTGCCAGCAGTGCCCCGGGACAGGTCACAGATACGCAGTATTTT
V: TRBV6-5; D: TRBD1; size: .; J: TRBJ1-1; CDR3: CASSYSTGGSNTEAFF; DNA: TGTGCCAGCAGTTACTCGACAGGGGGTTCGAACACTGAAGCTTTCTTT
V: TRBV4-1; D: .; size: few; J: TRBJ2-5; CDR3: CASNHRGGGEETQYF; DNA: TGCGCCAGCAACCACAGGGGAGGGGGCGAGGAGACCCAGTACTTC
V: TRBV4-3; D: .; size: .; J: TRBJ2-2; CDR3: CASSQVTIGGELFF; DNA: TGCGCCAGCAGCCAAGTCACGATAGGCGGGGAGCTGTTTTTT
V: TRBV5-8; D: .; size: few; J: TRBJ1-5; CDR3: CASNSWAEYQPQHF; DNA: TGTGCCAGCAACTCGTGGGCAGAATATCAGCCCCAGCATTTT
V: TRBV5-8; D: TRBD1; size: .; J: TRBJ1-5; CDR3: CASSKTGGGNQPQHF; DNA: TGTGCCAGCAGCAAGACAGGGGGCGGGAATCAGCCCCAGCATTTT